This T cell receptor (beta chain) was obtained from a study of blood T cell repertoires in COVID-19. For the study at large: From the United States, Italy and Spain came samples of acute and convalescent COVID-19.

Per germline, CDR1 SEHNR and CDR2 FQNEAQ (reference sequence). The CDR3 loop spans 13 amino acids. This clone was picked up many times. A junction boundary mismatches the germline segment, possibly from a read error. Libraries were prepared by immunoSEQ multiplex PCR; TCRdb keeps only in-frame clonotypes and omits some of them. The data show about 210,000 clones, 80% seen once. The chain carries TRBV7-9 and TRBJ1-2; D not certain. Sequences were obtained from peripheral blood. The clonotype comes from a human donor in a cohort sampled during active COVID-19. CDR3 sequence reads: CASSENGRTAINF. CDR3 nucleotide sequence: TGTGCCAGCAGCGAAAATGGGAGGACGGCCATTAACTTC. Combining the CDR3 with reference TRBV7-9 and TRBJ1-2 gives the whole variable domain DTGVSQNPRHKITKRGQNVTFRCDPISEHNRLYWYRQTLGQGPEFLTYFQNEAQLEKSRLLSDRFSAERPKGSFSTLEIQRTEQGDSAMYLCASSENGRTAINFGSGTRLTVV.